Presented here are 12 T cell receptor beta chains from one specimen sequenced in a study of T cell repertoires in cytomegalovirus infection. TCRdb fed the reads into MiXCR, producing one record per CDR3 protein. The sample has around 770,000 distinct CDR3 sequences, 25% to 30% seen once; the top ten hold under 15%. The antigens these receptors bind are not known. Material: cultured CD8+ T cells from PBMCs, obtained from culture after CMV antigen stimulation. These receptors came from a human donor in good health (CMV status not recorded). Some clones in this sample may be carry-over from other donors' samples.

This sequence joins TRBV7-9 and TRBJ1-2; TRBD1 might be the D (6 bases). Per the germline V gene, CDR1 is SEHNR and CDR2 is FQNEAQ (reference sequence). This CDR3 has 15 residues. The V and J ends lost 5 bases and 4 bases respectively, with 17 bases between them. The CDR3: CASSLAGDNRYGYTF. The DNA for the CDR3 is TGTGCCAGCAGCCTGGCCGGGGACAACCGCTATGGCTACACCTTC.

The chain carries TRBV5-1 and TRBJ2-7; 14 bases line up with TRBD2. V shed 4 bases, J shed 2 bases, and the junction held 5 bases outside the gene matches. In germline, CDR1 is SGHRS, CDR2 YFSETQ. This CDR3 contains 16 residues. This chain's CDR3 is CASSKGLAGVPYEQYF. The CDR3 nucleotides are TGCGCCAGCAGCAAGGGACTAGCGGGGGTTCCCTACGAGCAGTACTTC.

This clonotype appeared a few times. The genes are TRBV14 and TRBJ2-3; no clear D. Germline V gene sequence: CDR1 SGHDN, CDR2 FVKESK. The CDR3 spans 14 residues. V was cut by 0 bases and J by 9 bases, with 13 bases left in between. DNA for the CDR3: TGTGCCAGCAGCCAAGAAGCCGGGTTTGACACGCAGTATTTT. It yields the protein CASSQEAGFDTQYF.

The CDR3 protein is CASTAGGPGTDTQYF. In DNA, the CDR3 is TGTGCCAGCACCGCGGGGGGCCCTGGGACAGATACGCAGTATTTT. The chain links TRBV6-1 to TRBJ2-3; TRBD2 aligns across 8 bases. The junction had 9 bases not matched to a gene; V was cut back by 7 bases and J by 3 bases. CDR3 size: 15 residues. Germline V gene sequence: CDR1 MNHNS, CDR2 SASEGT.

There are many counts of this clonotype. V gene TRBV7-6 combines with J gene TRBJ2-4; 11 bases align to TRBD2. The CDR3 contains 18 residues. V was pared by 5 bases and J by 0 bases, with 9 bases of the junction left unmatched. Germline loops: CDR1 SGHVS, CDR2 FNYEAQ. CDR3 sequence (DNA): TGTGCCAGCAGCCCCGTGACTAGCGGGGATCTAGCCAAAAACATTCAGTACTTC. It is translated as CASSPVTSGDLAKNIQYF.

The chain recombines TRBV20-1 with TRBJ1-5; D is unclear. The CDR3 loop spans 17 amino acids. Between the trimmed V and J ends, which lost 5 bases and 3 bases, there was a span of 23 bases. The germline CDR1 and CDR2 sequences are DFQATT and SNEGSKA (reference sequence). CDR3 coding DNA: TGCAGTGCTGGTACCTCCCATTTTGGACGAAACAATCAGCCCCAGCATTTT. Residues: CSAGTSHFGRNNQPQHF.

Many counts were recorded for this clonotype. This chain links TRBV6-1 with TRBJ2-2, with 8 bases aligning to TRBD2. Germline trimming cut 6 bases from V and 1 base from J; bases unmatched to any gene: 4. Germline V gives CDR1 MNHNS, CDR2 SASEGT. The CDR3 is 15 residues long. CDR3 loop: CASRAGTRNTGELFF. CDR3 nucleotide sequence: TGTGCCAGCAGGGCCGGGACTAGGAACACCGGGGAGCTGTTTTTT.

This clonotype was detected only a few times. The chain carries TRBV19 and TRBJ1-5; 7 bases align to TRBD1. This CDR3 region has 17 residues. J gave up 5 bases and V 5 bases, and 15 bases lay outside the gene matches. In germline, CDR1 is LNHDA, CDR2 SQIVND (reference sequence). CDR3 in amino acids: CASSGVMNRGFYQPQHF. In DNA, the CDR3 is TGTGCCAGTAGTGGGGTTATGAACAGGGGCTTTTATCAGCCCCAGCATTTT.

This clonotype was counted a few times. The V and J genes are TRBV12-3 or TRBV12-4 and TRBJ2-1, with 9 positions matching TRBD2. The CDR3 is made up of 15 amino acids. After removal of 2 bases from V and 8 bases from J, the junction contained 7 bases not matched to a gene. The CDR3: CASSLKAGGFDEQFF. As DNA, the CDR3 is TGTGCCAGCAGTTTAAAGGCGGGGGGGTTTGATGAGCAGTTCTTC.

This clonotype was picked up one time. The chain links TRBV29-1 to TRBJ1-1; the D gene is possibly TRBD1 (6 bases). The CDR3 consists of 12 residues. V was pared by 6 bases and J by 1 base, with 9 bases between. Germline loops: CDR1 SQVTM, CDR2 ANQGSEA. The CDR3 nucleotides read TGCAGCGTAAGGGGACAGAACACTGAAGCTTTCTTT. Its translation: CSVRGQNTEAFF.

This rearrangement joins TRBV2 to TRBJ2-1; D might be TRBD2 (5 bases). CDR1 is SNHLY and CDR2 is FYNNEI in the germline V gene. The CDR3 covers 12 residues. V lost 3 bases and J lost 8, with 8 bases in between. This chain's CDR3 is CASSDLEDEQFF. CDR3 DNA sequence: TGTGCCAGCAGTGATCTGGAGGATGAGCAGTTCTTC.

V gene TRBV7-9 combines with J gene TRBJ2-3; TRBD2 matches at 14 bases. The trim removed 6 bases at V and 3 bases at J, leaving 20 bases unmatched. The CDR3 sequence is 21 residues long. CDR1 and CDR2 (germline): SEHNR, FQNEAQ (reference sequence). The CDR3 loop reads CASRGTSSSGLAGVQTDTQYF. The CDR3 region has the DNA TGTGCCAGCAGGGGGACAAGTTCATCGGGACTAGCGGGGGTCCAGACAGATACGCAGTATTTT.